A single sample is the source of the 2 T cell receptor beta chains below, sequenced in a study of molecular identifiers for immune sequencing clone quantification. TCRdb processed the PCR reads anew with MiXCR; each CDR3 protein has one entry. The data show approximately 550,000 distinct CDR3 sequences, roughly 25% seen once. Sequenced material: naive CD8+ T cells from blood, with Jurkat cell RNA spiked in. Subset denoted: FACS-sorted CD8+CD4-CCR7+CD45RA+ naive T cells. The receptor set was obtained from a human donor in good health. Some libraries in this study had Jurkat cell RNA spiked in.

Details on this clonotype: A junction end diverges from the germline sequence, so it may reflect a read error. The chain joins TRBV6-6 to TRBJ2-7; D gene uncertain. The CDR3 contains 12 residues. Germline values: CDR1 MNHNY, CDR2 SVGAGI (reference sequence). The CDR3 protein is CASSSATYAQYF. CDR3 bases: TGTGCCAGCAGCTCTGCTACCTACGCGCAGTACTTC.

As concerns this clonotype: This may be a read error, as it is one base from a much larger clone. The chain recombines TRBV18 with TRBJ2-3; D call uncertain. This CDR3 contains 18 residues. With 3 bases removed from V and 4 bases from J, the gap between germline ends came to 23 bases. Germline-derived CDR1 and CDR2 are KGHSH and LQKENI. The CDR3 sequence: CASSPSTLPGSSADTQYF. Here the CDR3 DNA reads TGTGCCAGCTCACCCTCTACCCTTCCTGGCAGCAGCGCAGATACGCAGTATTTT.